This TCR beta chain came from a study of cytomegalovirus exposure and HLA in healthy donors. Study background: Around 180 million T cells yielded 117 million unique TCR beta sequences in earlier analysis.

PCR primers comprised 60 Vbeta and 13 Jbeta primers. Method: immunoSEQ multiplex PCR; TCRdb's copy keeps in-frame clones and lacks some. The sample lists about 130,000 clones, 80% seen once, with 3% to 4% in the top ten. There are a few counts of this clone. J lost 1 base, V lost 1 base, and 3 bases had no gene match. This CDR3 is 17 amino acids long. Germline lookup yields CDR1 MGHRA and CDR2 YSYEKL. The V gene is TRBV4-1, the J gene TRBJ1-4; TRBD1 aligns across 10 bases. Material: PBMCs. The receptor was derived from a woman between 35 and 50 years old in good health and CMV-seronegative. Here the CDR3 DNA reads TGCGCCAGCAGCCAAGCCGGGACAGGGGAAACTAATGAAAAACTGTTTTTT. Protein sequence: CASSQAGTGETNEKLFF.